This TCR beta chain appears in the sequencing data of a study of blood T cell repertoires in COVID-19. On the study more broadly: Both acute and convalescent COVID-19 samples were obtained from the United States, Italy and Spain. PBMCs, B-cell-depleted T cells, or T cells provided the cDNA or gDNA that made up the material.

The CDR3 covers 15 residues. Germline values: CDR1 SNHLY, CDR2 FYNNEI. Between the trimmed V and J ends, which lost 7 bases and 7 bases, there was a span of 19 bases. Under the authors' procedure: Scientists estimated how many nucleated cells there were by amplifying reference gene primers. Some clones are missing from TCRdb's copy, which holds only in-frame ones; the method was immunoSEQ multiplex PCR. The D gene and trimming were derived from the DNA, and the V and J assignments and clone size from that table. Of 45,000 to 60,000 clones in the sample, around 80% were seen once. V and J are TRBV2 and TRBJ2-2; D gene uncertain. The sequencing sample was made of peripheral blood. This sequence was found in a woman older than 75 with acute or convalescent COVID-19. CDR3 loop: CASKRNTERNGELFF. The DNA for the CDR3 is TGTGCCAGCAAAAGAAACACGGAGAGGAACGGGGAGCTGTTTTTT.